Following are 31 T cell receptor beta chains from one sample sequenced in a study of T cell changes during pregnancy in multiple sclerosis. TCRdb's table, derived via immunoSEQ multiplex PCR, lists solely in-frame clones and lacks some. The repertoire holds roughly 70,000 clones, with about nine tenths as singletons. This sample comprised peripheral blood, obtained before pregnancy. The receptors originated from a female donor with multiple sclerosis, enrolled in a pregnancy study.

The CDR3 is CASSVGTGRNTEAFF. For the CDR3, the DNA is TGTGCCAGCAGTGTAGGGACAGGGAGAAACACTGAAGCTTTCTTT. This sequence joins TRBV6-4 and TRBJ1-1; TRBD1 agrees at 9 bases. The length of the CDR3 is 15 residues. Germline CDR1 is MRHNA and CDR2 is SNTAGT. V was pared by 4 bases and J by 2 bases, with 5 bases of the junction left unmatched.

The gene calls are TRBV7-2 and TRBJ2-7, with 7 bases that match TRBD2. Germline trimming cut 9 bases from V and 2 bases from J; bases unmatched to any gene: 13. The CDR3 extends over 15 amino acids. Germline CDR1 and CDR2: SGHTA and FQGNSA. CDR3 region: CASVFMGGRTYEQYF. The CDR3 DNA is TGTGCCAGTGTCTTCATGGGAGGGCGAACCTACGAGCAGTACTTC.

The V gene is TRBV6-5, the J gene TRBJ2-1, with 11 bases matching TRBD2. The V segment lost 2 bases and the J segment 4 bases; nucleotides outside the gene matches: 4. The germline gives CDR1 MNHEY, CDR2 SVGAGI. The CDR3 length is 16 residues. The CDR3 sequence is CASSYPGTSGYNEQFF. DNA for the CDR3: TGTGCCAGCAGTTACCCCGGGACTAGCGGATACAATGAGCAGTTCTTC.

The chain couples TRBV4-2 to TRBJ2-7, with a weak D call TRBD2 (6 bases). CDR3 length equals 15 residues. CDR1 and CDR2 (germline): LGHNA, YNFKEQ. Trimming stripped 1 base from V and 4 bases from J, with 14 bases between. This CDR3 reads CASSQGKGGGYEQYF. The CDR3, as DNA: TGTGCCAGCAGCCAAGGGAAGGGAGGAGGATACGAGCAGTACTTC.

The genes are TRBV7-9 and TRBJ1-1; 7 nucleotides line up with TRBD1. Germline assignment: CDR1 SEHNR and CDR2 FQNEAQ (reference sequence). J was trimmed by 0 bases and V by 3 bases; bases with no gene match: 1. The CDR3 spans 14 residues. The CDR3 is CASSFTGVNTEAFF. CDR3 coding DNA: TGTGCCAGCAGCTTCACAGGGGTGAACACTGAAGCTTTCTTT.

The chain uses TRBV7-3 and TRBJ2-1; D gene ambiguous. Deletions cut 3 bases from V and 10 bases from J, with 10 bases between. Germline values: CDR1 SGHTA, CDR2 FQGTGA. This CDR3 is built from 12 residues. The CDR3 loop is CASSFDSREQFF. CDR3 nucleotide sequence: TGTGCCAGCAGCTTCGACTCTCGGGAGCAGTTCTTC.

V is TRBV7-8 and J is TRBJ2-7, with D perhaps matching TRBD2 (6 bases). The CDR3 runs 13 residues. Germline loops: CDR1 SGHVS, CDR2 FQNEAQ. The V gene lost 5 bases and the J gene lost 2 bases, with 10 bases spanning the gap. CDR3 in DNA: TGTGCCAGCAGCGGGGGACTCCCCTACGAGCAGTACTTC. It translates to CASSGGLPYEQYF.

This chain uses TRBV19 with TRBJ2-1; 12 bases agree with TRBD2. Germline CDR1 LNHDA, CDR2 SQIVND (reference sequence). The CDR3 is 20 residues long. The V and J ends lost 0 bases and 0 bases, in that order; junction bases with no gene match: 9. CDR3 loop: CASSIEGLAGTRISYNEQFF. CDR3 nucleotides: TGTGCCAGTAGTATAGAAGGACTAGCGGGGACAAGGATCTCCTACAATGAGCAGTTCTTC.

The chain uses TRBV18 and TRBJ2-3; D is ambiguous. Trimming pared 6 bases from V and 9 bases from J, leaving 19 bases between. CDR1 and CDR2 from the germline V gene are KGHSH and LQKENI. This CDR3 has 14 amino acids. The DNA of the CDR3 is TGTGCCAGCTCCGCGGCGGTCGACGTCGGCACGCAGTATTTT. Its protein is CASSAAVDVGTQYF. Full variable domain (missing parts from reference TRBV18 and TRBJ2-3): NAGVMQNPRHLVRRRGQEARLRCSPMKGHSHVYWYRQLPEEGLKFMVYLQKENIIDESGMPKERFSAEFPKEGPSILRIQQVVRGDSAAYFCASSAAVDVGTQYFGPGTRLTVL.

The chain is built from TRBV6-5 and TRBJ2-2, with TRBD2 matching over 8 bases. The CDR3 spans 15 residues. Unmatched junction bases numbered 3, after V lost 0 bases and J lost 6 bases. Looked up from germline, CDR1 is MNHEY and CDR2 is SVGAGI. The CDR3 DNA sequence: TGTGCCAGCAGTTACTCGGGACTAGTCCCCGGGGAGCTGTTTTTT. It is translated as CASSYSGLVPGELFF.

This chain links TRBV6-4 with TRBJ1-1, with TRBD1 as a possible D gene (5 bases). Looked up from germline, CDR1 is MRHNA and CDR2 is SNTAGT. The V and J ends lost 5 bases and 4 bases respectively, with 11 bases between them. The CDR3 is 13 amino acids. The CDR3, as DNA: TGTGCCAGCAGTTTCGACAGATCCACTGAAGCTTTCTTT. This gives the protein CASSFDRSTEAFF.

V is TRBV9 and J is TRBJ1-1, with D uncertain. V was trimmed by 3 bases and J by 0 bases, leaving 12 bases between them. The CDR3 sequence is 15 residues long. Per the germline V gene, CDR1 is SGDLS and CDR2 is YYNGEE. The CDR3 sequence: CASSGLGLMNTEAFF. DNA for the CDR3: TGTGCCAGCAGCGGACTAGGGCTCATGAACACTGAAGCTTTCTTT.

The V call is TRBV5-5, the J call TRBJ2-6; tentatively, D is TRBD1 (5 bases). Deletions cut 4 bases from V and 6 bases from J, with 14 bases between. CDR3 length: 15 residues. Germline-derived CDR1 and CDR2 are SGHKS and YYEKEE (reference sequence). Here the CDR3 reads CASSIDSFEANVLTF. The CDR3 region has the DNA TGTGCCAGCAGCATTGACAGCTTTGAGGCCAACGTCCTGACTTTC.

J is TRBJ1-6 and V is TRBV5-4; 10 nucleotides agree with TRBD1. V trimming: 0 bases; J trimming: 8 bases; junction bases outside the gene matches: 2. The CDR3 extends over 15 amino acids. The germline V gene encodes CDR1 SGHNT and CDR2 YYREEE (reference sequence). The chain's CDR3 is CASSLATGGDSPLHF. In DNA, the CDR3 is TGTGCCAGCAGCTTGGCGACAGGGGGCGATTCACCCCTCCACTTT.

The sample holds a few counts of this clone. The V call is TRBV7-9, the J call TRBJ1-5; tentatively, D is TRBD1 (6 bases). The CDR3 is made up of 14 amino acids. Germline CDR1 reads SEHNR; CDR2 reads FQNEAQ (reference sequence). Between the trimmed V and J ends, which lost 4 bases and 9 bases, there was a span of 16 bases. The CDR3 loop is CASSSKDRYWPQHF. Written as DNA, the CDR3 is TGTGCCAGCAGCTCAAAAGACAGGTACTGGCCCCAGCATTTT.

This chain joins TRBV5-4 and TRBJ2-1, with 9 bases identical to TRBD2. The CDR3 length is 15 residues. CDR1 and CDR2 from the germline V gene are SGHNT and YYREEE (reference sequence). The V and J ends lost 0 bases and 7 bases, in that order; junction bases with no gene match: 5. In DNA, the CDR3 is TGTGCCAGCAGCTTGGAAGCGGGGGGTGGAAATGAGCAGTTCTTC. Its protein is CASSLEAGGGNEQFF.

The chain uses TRBV7-9 and TRBJ2-1; 13 positions agree with TRBD2. The CDR3 covers 16 residues. Germline V gene lookup returns CDR1 SEHNR and CDR2 FQNEAQ (reference sequence). The V gene end was trimmed by 5 bases and the J gene end by 5 bases; junction bases not matched to a gene: 6. CDR3 DNA: TGTGCCAGCAGCAAATGGGGGACTAGCGGGGACAATGAGCAGTTCTTC. As protein: CASSKWGTSGDNEQFF.

The chain combines TRBV7-6 with TRBJ1-4; the match to TRBD1 covers 7 bases. Germline V gene data show CDR1 as SGHVS and CDR2 as FNYEAQ. V lost 1 base and J lost 1; bases outside the gene matches: 0. The CDR3 loop spans 15 amino acids. CDR3 in DNA: TGTGCCAGCAGCTTAGGACAGGGAACTAATGAAAAACTGTTTTTT. This codes for CASSLGQGTNEKLFF.

V gene TRBV29-1 combines with J gene TRBJ2-2, with D tentatively TRBD1 (6 bases). Germline V CDR1 and CDR2: SQVTM, ANQGSEA. The CDR3 runs 14 residues. The V end lost 7 bases, the J end lost 5 bases, and 17 bases lay between the germline ends. This CDR3 is CSAEPDSRTGELFF. As DNA, the CDR3 is TGCAGCGCAGAACCGGACAGTCGGACCGGGGAGCTGTTTTTT.

The V gene is TRBV5-6, the J gene TRBJ2-5; maybe TRBD2 (6 bases). V lost 4 bases, J lost 3 bases, and 13 bases lay in between. The length of the CDR3 is 14 residues. Germline CDR1 reads SGHDT; CDR2 reads YYEEEE. The CDR3 region has the DNA TGTGCCAGCAGCCCGACTAGTTGGGAAGAGACCCAGTACTTC. It translates to CASSPTSWEETQYF.

The chain recombines TRBV7-3 with TRBJ1-1, with D hard to call. The germline V and J ends were trimmed by 5 bases and 1 base, with 8 bases remaining between them. Per germline, CDR1 SGHTA and CDR2 FQGTGA. There are 13 residues in the CDR3. The DNA for the CDR3 is TGTGCCAGCAGCATAAACGGGAACACTGAAGCTTTCTTT. This sequence encodes CASSINGNTEAFF.

This chain links TRBV7-8 with TRBJ2-1, with a tentative D call TRBD1 (6 bases). This CDR3 has 16 residues. In germline, CDR1 is SGHVS, CDR2 FQNEAQ. With 3 bases removed from V and 0 bases from J, the gap between germline ends came to 12 bases. CDR3 loop: CASSLGASSSYNEQFF. Here the CDR3 DNA reads TGTGCCAGCAGCTTGGGGGCCTCGAGCTCCTACAATGAGCAGTTCTTC.

This rearrangement joins TRBV9 to TRBJ1-1, with D perhaps matching TRBD1 (6 bases). Germline CDR1 is SGDLS and CDR2 is YYNGEE. V was clipped by 0 bases and J by 5 bases, with 14 bases between them. The CDR3 covers 15 residues. CDR3 amino acids: CASSVGQGKRTEAFF. The CDR3 DNA is TGTGCCAGCAGCGTAGGCCAGGGGAAGAGGACTGAAGCTTTCTTT.

The chain couples TRBV6-5 to TRBJ2-7; a weak D match, TRBD1 (5 bases). The V end was cut by 2 bases, the J end by 3 bases, with 8 bases between. The CDR3 spans 13 residues. Germline-derived CDR1 and CDR2 are MNHEY and SVGAGI. The CDR3 region has the DNA TGTGCCAGCAGTTACACCGGACACTACGAGCAGTACTTC. Translating gives CASSYTGHYEQYF.

This sequence joins TRBV29-1 and TRBJ2-3; 9 nucleotides align to TRBD1. The germline gives CDR1 SQVTM, CDR2 ANQGSEA. The CDR3 is made up of 13 amino acids. J was trimmed by 3 bases and V by 4 bases; bases with no gene match: 2. In nucleotides, the CDR3 is TGCAGCGTTGGGGGACAGGGAACAGATACGCAGTATTTT. This encodes CSVGGQGTDTQYF.

The chain joins TRBV6-1 to TRBJ1-1; the match to TRBD1 covers 7 bases. Germline V gene lookup returns CDR1 MNHNS and CDR2 SASEGT. Trimming at V came to 6 bases and at J to 1 base, leaving 2 bases not matched to a gene. The CDR3 has 13 amino acids. CDR3 sequence (DNA): TGTGCCAGCAGCGGACAGGAGAACACTGAAGCTTTCTTT. Translating it yields CASSGQENTEAFF.

V is TRBV28 and J is TRBJ2-7; 12 bases are a match to TRBD1. CDR3 length equals 18 residues. V lost 2 bases to trimming and J lost 2 bases; unmatched junction nucleotides: 10. Germline V gene lookup returns CDR1 MDHEN and CDR2 SYDVKM. The DNA of the CDR3 is TGTGCCAGCAGTTTAATGTGGGACAGGGGGCGTTTGACCTACGAGCAGTACTTC. Protein product: CASSLMWDRGRLTYEQYF.

The chain's CDR3 is CSVEDLGPEQYF. The CDR3 DNA reads as TGCAGCGTTGAAGATCTGGGGCCGGAGCAGTACTTC. V and J are TRBV29-1 and TRBJ2-7; D possibly corresponds to TRBD1 (5 bases). This CDR3 is 12 amino acids long. Germline lookup yields CDR1 SQVTM and CDR2 ANQGSEA. Trimming pared 0 bases from V and 7 bases from J, leaving 10 bases between.

The chain links TRBV7-9 to TRBJ1-2; D is perhaps TRBD1 (5 bases). Trimming took off 5 bases at V and 4 bases at J, with 11 bases between the two ends. The CDR3 loop spans 13 amino acids. CDR1 SEHNR and CDR2 FQNEAQ come from the germline V gene (reference sequence). The CDR3 bases are TGTGCCAGCAGCCCACAGGAGTCCTATGGCTACACCTTC. It specifies CASSPQESYGYTF.

A word on this clone: This sample includes further DNA sequences coding for the same CDR3. The chain joins TRBV27 to TRBJ1-4; D call uncertain. Per the germline V gene, CDR1 is MNHEY and CDR2 is SMNVEV (reference sequence). With 5 bases removed from V and 4 bases from J, the gap between germline ends came to 11 bases. This CDR3 has 14 residues. The CDR3 reads CASSPRDGNEKLFF. CDR3 sequence (DNA): TGTGCCAGCAGTCCGAGGGATGGTAATGAAAAACTGTTTTTT. Full variable domain (missing parts from reference TRBV27 and TRBJ1-4): EAQVTQNPRYLITVTGKKLTVTCSQNMNHEYMSWYRQDPGLGLRQIYYSMNVEVTDKGDVPEGYKVSRKEKRNFPLILESPSPNQTSLYFCASSPRDGNEKLFFGSGTQLSVL.

This chain uses TRBV5-1 with TRBJ1-1, with D perhaps TRBD1 (5 bases). The germline V gene has CDR1 SGHRS and CDR2 YFSETQ. The CDR3 spans 15 residues. The V and J ends lost 0 bases and 0 bases respectively, with 9 bases between them. CDR3 DNA: TGCGCCAGCAGCTTGGTGTCAGGGATGAACACTGAAGCTTTCTTT. Protein product: CASSLVSGMNTEAFF.